These 16 T cell receptor beta chains were sequenced from one sample in a study of tumor-infiltrating lymphocytes in oesophageal squamous cell carcinoma. TCRdb re-called the PCR reads through MiXCR, storing one row per CDR3 protein. The sample lists 8,500 to 11,000 distinct CDR3 sequences, over 55% seen once, with less than 30% in the top ten. The sample taken for sequencing was esophageal tumor tissue. Every receptor here comes from a female donor with esophageal squamous cell carcinoma.

This chain links TRBV12-3 or TRBV12-4 with TRBJ2-3, with D unresolved. This CDR3 contains 13 residues. With 5 bases removed from V and 0 bases from J, the gap between germline ends came to 6 bases. The CDR3 DNA follows: TGTGCCAGCAGTACTGGTAGCACAGATACGCAGTATTTT. Protein product: CASSTGSTDTQYF.

The chain recombines TRBV6-2 or TRBV6-3 with TRBJ2-3; 8 nucleotides agree with TRBD2. J lost 3 bases, V lost 4 bases, and 12 bases had no gene match. Germline loops: CDR1 MNHEY, CDR2 SVGEGT. CDR3 size: 17 residues. CDR3 sequence: CASSSPGPGLGTDTQYF. The CDR3 DNA follows: TGTGCCAGCAGTTCTCCGGGCCCGGGACTAGGGACAGATACGCAGTATTTT.

The rearrangement joins TRBV12-3 or TRBV12-4 to TRBJ2-3; 8 bases line up with TRBD1. The CDR3 contains 16 residues. V trimming: 5 bases; J trimming: 1 base; junction bases outside the gene matches: 8. The CDR3 reads CASSLRQGTGTDTQYF. The CDR3 nucleotides read TGTGCCAGCAGTCTACGACAGGGGACAGGCACAGATACGCAGTATTTT.

V is TRBV27 and J is TRBJ2-5, with 9 nucleotides matching TRBD2. Trimming cost V 7 bases and J 1 base; bases outside gene matches: 16. The CDR3 consists of 18 residues. Looked up from germline, CDR1 is MNHEY and CDR2 is SMNVEV (reference sequence). For the CDR3, the DNA is TGTGCCAGCACCCAAACGGAAGGAACTAGCGGGTTCCAAGAGACCCAGTACTTC. Its protein product is CASTQTEGTSGFQETQYF.

Worth noting for this clonotype: At one end, the junction sequence differs from germline, possibly due to a read error. The V call is TRBV11-2, the J call TRBJ2-7; no clear D gene. The J call may be mistaken, given a closer DNA end match to TRBJ2-5. There are 18 residues in the CDR3. CDR1 and CDR2 from the germline V gene are SGHAT and FQNNGV. CDR3 protein: CASSFQTSPWLDQGTQYF. DNA of the CDR3: TGTGCCAGCAGCTTCCAAACCTCACCTTGGTTGGACCAAGGGACCCAGTACTTC.

The chain employs TRBV12-3 or TRBV12-4 and TRBJ2-5; the match to TRBD1 covers 9 bases. This CDR3 region has 15 residues. The V and J ends lost 6 bases and 2 bases, in that order; junction bases with no gene match: 7. The CDR3 here is CASSPGQGIQETQYF. For the CDR3, the DNA is TGTGCCAGCAGCCCGGGACAGGGAATTCAAGAGACCCAGTACTTC.

V gene TRBV7-6 combines with J gene TRBJ1-1; D perhaps matches TRBD1 (6 bases). The CDR3 consists of 19 residues. V was pared by 4 bases and J by 2 bases, with 26 bases between. Germline-derived CDR1 and CDR2 are SGHVS and FNYEAQ. CDR3 sequence reads: CASSSHLLRGRDQNTEAFF. For the CDR3, the DNA is TGTGCCAGCAGCTCGCACCTCCTCAGGGGTCGGGACCAAAACACTGAAGCTTTCTTT.

The chain is built from TRBV7-6 and TRBJ2-5, with 10 nucleotides matching TRBD1. The J call may be in error: the DNA end matches TRBJ2-7 better. This CDR3 is 14 amino acids long. Germline CDR1 is SGHVS and CDR2 is FNYEAQ. The CDR3 loop is CASSFMGQGNEQYF. DNA of the CDR3: TGTGCCAGCAGCTTCATGGGACAGGGGAACGAGCAGTACTTC.

The genes are TRBV7-2 and TRBJ2-7; 7 bases agree with TRBD2. V lost 4 bases to trimming and J lost 2 bases; unmatched junction nucleotides: 5. The germline gives CDR1 SGHTA, CDR2 FQGNSA. The CDR3 sequence is 14 residues long. CDR3 DNA: TGTGCCAGCAGCTACAGCGGGACCACCTACGAGCAGTACTTC. As protein: CASSYSGTTYEQYF.

The chain links TRBV7-3 to TRBJ2-1; TRBD2 agrees at 12 bases. Germline trimming cut 2 bases from V and 0 bases from J; bases unmatched to any gene: 5. The CDR3 has 18 amino acids. Germline loops: CDR1 SGHTA, CDR2 FQGTGA. The CDR3 DNA reads as TGTGCCAGCAGCTTATCCTGGACTAGCGGGGCCTCCTACAATGAGCAGTTCTTC. This gives the protein CASSLSWTSGASYNEQFF.

The V and J genes are TRBV6-2 or TRBV6-3 and TRBJ2-7, with 12 bases lining up with TRBD2. The J call may not be correct, given that the DNA end is closer to TRBJ2-1. Germline CDR1 reads MNHEY; CDR2 reads SVGEGT. The CDR3 has 15 residues. The CDR3 DNA reads TGTGCCAGCAGTTACTCAGCTAGCGGGGGGGCAAAGCAGTTCTTC. It codes for CASSYSASGGAKQFF.

Only a few counts were recorded for this clonotype. The chain is built from TRBV7-8 and TRBJ2-1; D uncertain. CDR3 length: 11 residues. V lost 4 bases to trimming and J lost 5 bases, with 3 bases between them. Germline CDR1 SGHVS, CDR2 FQNEAQ. In DNA form, the CDR3 reads TGTGCCAGCAGCTCGAACAATGAGCAGTTCTTC. Amino acids: CASSSNNEQFF. The variable domain in full, with the rest retrieved from reference TRBV7-8 and TRBJ2-1, is GAGVSQSPRYKVAKRGQDVALRCDPISGHVSLFWYQQALGQGPEFLTYFQNEAQLDKSGLPSDRFFAERPEGSVSTLKIQRTQQEDSAVYLCASSSNNEQFFGPGTRLTVL.

The chain employs TRBV7-3 and TRBJ2-1; TRBD2 is a possible D gene (5 bases). CDR1 is SGHTA, CDR2 FQGTGA, per germline. V was trimmed by 8 bases and J by 0 bases, leaving 8 bases between them. The CDR3 runs 13 residues. This CDR3 is CASGEGSYNEQFF. The CDR3 nucleotides are TGTGCCAGCGGTGAGGGCTCCTACAATGAGCAGTTCTTC.

The rearrangement joins TRBV7-2 to TRBJ2-6; a weak D match, TRBD2 (7 bases). Judging by the DNA end, TRBJ2-7 fits better; the J call may be wrong. CDR1 and CDR2 from the germline V gene are SGHTA and FQGNSA. This CDR3 is 15 amino acids long. The CDR3 DNA reads TGTGCCAGCAGCCCAGGGGTAGGACTAGCCTACGAGCAGTACTTC. Translated: CASSPGVGLAYEQYF.

The rearrangement links TRBV7-9 to TRBJ2-3; D possibly corresponds to TRBD2 (7 bases). The CDR3 has 15 amino acids. Per germline, CDR1 SEHNR and CDR2 FQNEAQ (reference sequence). Trimming cost V 1 base and J 6 bases, with 14 bases left between them. CDR3 region: CASSLVAGAGDTQYF. DNA for the CDR3: TGTGCCAGCAGCTTAGTTGCGGGGGCTGGTGATACGCAGTATTTT. The full variable domain, completed using reference TRBV7-9 and TRBJ2-3, is DTGVSQNPRHKITKRGQNVTFRCDPISEHNRLYWYRQTLGQGPEFLTYFQNEAQLEKSRLLSDRFSAERPKGSFSTLEIQRTEQGDSAMYLCASSLVAGAGDTQYFGPGTRLTVL.

The V and J genes are TRBV7-3 and TRBJ2-5, with a possible D match to TRBD2 (5 bases). The last part of the DNA fits TRBJ2-7 better; the J call may be wrong. Germline V gives CDR1 SGHTA, CDR2 FQGTGA. The CDR3 extends over 14 amino acids. Here the CDR3 reads CASSFNEGYYEQYF. Here the CDR3 DNA reads TGTGCCAGCAGCTTCAACGAGGGATACTACGAGCAGTACTTC.